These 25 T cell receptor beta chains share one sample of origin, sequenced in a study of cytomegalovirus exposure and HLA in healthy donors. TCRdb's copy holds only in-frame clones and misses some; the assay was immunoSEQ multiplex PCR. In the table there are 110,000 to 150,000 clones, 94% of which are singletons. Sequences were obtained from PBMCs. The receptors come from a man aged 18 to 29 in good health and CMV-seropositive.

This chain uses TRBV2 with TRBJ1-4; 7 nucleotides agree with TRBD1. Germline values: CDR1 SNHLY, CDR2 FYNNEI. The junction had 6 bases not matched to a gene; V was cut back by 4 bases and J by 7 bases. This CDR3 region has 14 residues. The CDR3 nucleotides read TGTGCCAGCAGTGGGACAGGTCGAATTGAAAAACTGTTTTTT. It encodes CASSGTGRIEKLFF.

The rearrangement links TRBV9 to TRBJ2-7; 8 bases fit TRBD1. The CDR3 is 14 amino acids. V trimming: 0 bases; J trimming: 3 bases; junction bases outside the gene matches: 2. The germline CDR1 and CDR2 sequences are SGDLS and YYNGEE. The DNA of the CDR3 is TGTGCCAGCAGCGTAGGGACAGGGATCTACGAGCAGTACTTC. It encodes CASSVGTGIYEQYF.

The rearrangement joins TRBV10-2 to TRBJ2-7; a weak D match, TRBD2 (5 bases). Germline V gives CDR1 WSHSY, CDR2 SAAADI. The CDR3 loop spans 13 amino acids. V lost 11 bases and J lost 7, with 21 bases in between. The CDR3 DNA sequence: TGCGCCGCCGGAATACGGGGTGAGGTTGAGCAGTACTTC. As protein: CAAGIRGEVEQYF.

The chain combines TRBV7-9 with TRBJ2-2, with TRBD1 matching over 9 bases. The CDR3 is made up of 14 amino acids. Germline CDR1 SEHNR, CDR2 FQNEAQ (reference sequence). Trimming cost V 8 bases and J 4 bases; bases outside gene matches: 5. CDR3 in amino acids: CASRDRVTTGELFF. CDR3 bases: TGTGCCAGCCGGGACAGGGTAACCACCGGGGAGCTGTTTTTT. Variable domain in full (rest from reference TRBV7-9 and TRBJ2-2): DTGVSQNPRHKITKRGQNVTFRCDPISEHNRLYWYRQTLGQGPEFLTYFQNEAQLEKSRLLSDRFSAERPKGSFSTLEIQRTEQGDSAMYLCASRDRVTTGELFFGEGSRLTVL.

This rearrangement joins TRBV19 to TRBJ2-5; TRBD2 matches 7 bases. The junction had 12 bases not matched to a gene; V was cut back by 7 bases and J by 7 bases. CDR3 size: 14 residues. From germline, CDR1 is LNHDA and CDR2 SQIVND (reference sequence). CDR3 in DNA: TGTGCCAGTAAATATTCGGGGTCGGGGGGGACCCAGTACTTC. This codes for CASKYSGSGGTQYF.

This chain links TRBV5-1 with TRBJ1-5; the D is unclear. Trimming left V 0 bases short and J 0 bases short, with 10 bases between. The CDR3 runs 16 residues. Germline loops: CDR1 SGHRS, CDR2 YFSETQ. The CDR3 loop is CASSLVGGFSNQPQHF. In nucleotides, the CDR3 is TGCGCCAGCAGCTTGGTTGGCGGATTTAGCAATCAGCCCCAGCATTTT.

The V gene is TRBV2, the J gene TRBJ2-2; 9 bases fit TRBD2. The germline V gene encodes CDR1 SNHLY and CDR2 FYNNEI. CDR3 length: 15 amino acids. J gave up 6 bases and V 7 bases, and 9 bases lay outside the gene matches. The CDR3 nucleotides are TGTGCCAGCAAACTCGGGACTAGCTTACCCGGGGAGCTGTTTTTT. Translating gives CASKLGTSLPGELFF.

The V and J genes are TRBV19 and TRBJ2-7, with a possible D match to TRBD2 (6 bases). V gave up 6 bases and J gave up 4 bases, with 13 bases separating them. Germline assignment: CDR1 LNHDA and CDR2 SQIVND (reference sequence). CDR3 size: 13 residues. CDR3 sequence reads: CASSRDSRYEQYF. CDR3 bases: TGTGCCAGTAGCCGGGACTCCAGATACGAGCAGTACTTC.

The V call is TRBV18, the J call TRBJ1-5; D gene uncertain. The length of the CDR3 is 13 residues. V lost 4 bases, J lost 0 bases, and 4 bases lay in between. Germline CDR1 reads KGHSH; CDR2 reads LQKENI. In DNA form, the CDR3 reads TGTGCCAGCTCACTTAATAGCAATCAGCCCCAGCATTTT. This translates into CASSLNSNQPQHF.

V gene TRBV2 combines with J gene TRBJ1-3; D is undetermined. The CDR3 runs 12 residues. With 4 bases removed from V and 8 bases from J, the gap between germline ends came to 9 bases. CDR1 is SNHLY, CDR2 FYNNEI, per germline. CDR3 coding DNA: TGTGCCAGCAGTGCCCATGTAGACACCATATATTTT. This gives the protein CASSAHVDTIYF.

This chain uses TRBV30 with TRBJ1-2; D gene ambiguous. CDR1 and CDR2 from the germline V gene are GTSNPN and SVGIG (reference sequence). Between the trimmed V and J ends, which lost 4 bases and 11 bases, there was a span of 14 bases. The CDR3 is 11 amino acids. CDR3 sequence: CAWTGRLAYTF. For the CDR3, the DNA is TGTGCCTGGACAGGCAGGCTTGCATACACCTTC.

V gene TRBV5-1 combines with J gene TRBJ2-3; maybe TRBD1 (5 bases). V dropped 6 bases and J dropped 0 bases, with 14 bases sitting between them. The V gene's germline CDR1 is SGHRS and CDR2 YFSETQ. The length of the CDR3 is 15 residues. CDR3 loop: CASKGAPESTDTQYF. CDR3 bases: TGCGCCAGCAAAGGGGCTCCTGAAAGCACAGATACGCAGTATTTT. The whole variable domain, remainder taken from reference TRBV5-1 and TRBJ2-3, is KAGVTQTPRYLIKTRGQQVTLSCSPISGHRSVSWYQQTPGQGLQFLFEYFSETQRNKGNFPGRFSGRQFSNSRSEMNVSTLELGDSALYLCASKGAPESTDTQYFGPGTRLTVL.

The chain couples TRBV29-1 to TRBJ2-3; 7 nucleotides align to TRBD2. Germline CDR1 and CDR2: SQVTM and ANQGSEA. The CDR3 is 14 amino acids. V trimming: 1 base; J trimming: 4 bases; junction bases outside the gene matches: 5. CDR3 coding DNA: TGCAGCGTTGAAGGAGGACTAGAAGCAGATACGCAGTATTTT. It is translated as CSVEGGLEADTQYF.

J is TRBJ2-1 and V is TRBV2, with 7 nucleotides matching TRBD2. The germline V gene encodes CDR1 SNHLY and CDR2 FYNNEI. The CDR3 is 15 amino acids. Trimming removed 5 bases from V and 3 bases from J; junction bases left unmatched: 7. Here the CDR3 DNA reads TGTGCCAGCAGTCGTAGGACTAGGGACTACAATGAGCAGTTCTTC. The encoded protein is CASSRRTRDYNEQFF.

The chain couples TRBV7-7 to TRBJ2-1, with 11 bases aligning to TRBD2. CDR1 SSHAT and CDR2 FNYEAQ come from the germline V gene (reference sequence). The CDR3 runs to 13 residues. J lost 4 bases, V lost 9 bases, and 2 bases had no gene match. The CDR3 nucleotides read TGTGCCAGGGGACTAGCGGATTACAATGAGCAGTTCTTC. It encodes CARGLADYNEQFF.

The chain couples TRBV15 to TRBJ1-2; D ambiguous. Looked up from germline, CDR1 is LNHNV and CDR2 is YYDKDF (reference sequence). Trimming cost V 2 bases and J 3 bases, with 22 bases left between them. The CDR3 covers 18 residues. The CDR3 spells CATSRPPAGISRDYGYTF. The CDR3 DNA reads TGTGCCACCAGCAGACCTCCAGCGGGGATCTCTAGGGACTATGGCTACACCTTC.

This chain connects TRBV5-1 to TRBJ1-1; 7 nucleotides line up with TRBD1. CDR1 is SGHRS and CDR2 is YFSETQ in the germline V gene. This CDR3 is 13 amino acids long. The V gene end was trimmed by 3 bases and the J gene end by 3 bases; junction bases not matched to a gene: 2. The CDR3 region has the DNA TGCGCCAGCAGCTGGCAGGGGGACACTGAAGCTTTCTTT. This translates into CASSWQGDTEAFF.

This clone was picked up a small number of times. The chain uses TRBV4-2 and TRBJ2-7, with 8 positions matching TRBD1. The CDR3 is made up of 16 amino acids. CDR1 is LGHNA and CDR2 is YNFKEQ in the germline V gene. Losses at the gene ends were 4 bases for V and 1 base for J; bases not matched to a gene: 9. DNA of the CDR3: TGTGCCAGCAGCCTCCACGACAGGGGTCAATCCTACGAGCAGTACTTC. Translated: CASSLHDRGQSYEQYF.

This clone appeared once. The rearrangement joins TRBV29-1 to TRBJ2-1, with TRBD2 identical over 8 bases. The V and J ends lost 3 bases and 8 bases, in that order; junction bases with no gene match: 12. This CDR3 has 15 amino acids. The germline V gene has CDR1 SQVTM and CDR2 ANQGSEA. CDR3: CSVESPGRGVDEQFF. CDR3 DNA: TGCAGCGTTGAGTCACCCGGGAGGGGTGTAGATGAGCAGTTCTTC.

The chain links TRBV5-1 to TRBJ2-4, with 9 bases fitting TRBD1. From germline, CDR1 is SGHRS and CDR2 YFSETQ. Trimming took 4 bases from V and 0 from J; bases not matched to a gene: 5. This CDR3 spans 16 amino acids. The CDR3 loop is CASSPGQGRAKNIQYF. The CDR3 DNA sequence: TGCGCCAGCAGCCCGGGACAGGGCCGAGCCAAAAACATTCAGTACTTC.

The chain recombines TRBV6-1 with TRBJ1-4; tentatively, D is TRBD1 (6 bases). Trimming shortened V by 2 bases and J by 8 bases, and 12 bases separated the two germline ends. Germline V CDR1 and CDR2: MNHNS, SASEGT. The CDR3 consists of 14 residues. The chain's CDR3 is CASSEKGGGEKLFF. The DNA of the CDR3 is TGTGCCAGCAGTGAAAAAGGGGGTGGGGAAAAACTGTTTTTT.

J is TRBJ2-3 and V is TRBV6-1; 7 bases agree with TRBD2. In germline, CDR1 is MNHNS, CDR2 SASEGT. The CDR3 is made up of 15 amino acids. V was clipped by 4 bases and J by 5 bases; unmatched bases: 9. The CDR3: CASSGASGAGDTQYF. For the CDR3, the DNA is TGTGCCAGCAGTGGGGCTAGCGGAGCCGGAGATACGCAGTATTTT.

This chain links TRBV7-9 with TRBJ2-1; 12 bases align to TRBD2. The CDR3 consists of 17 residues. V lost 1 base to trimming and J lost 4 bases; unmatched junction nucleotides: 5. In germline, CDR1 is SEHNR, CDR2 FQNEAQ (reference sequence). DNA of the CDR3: TGTGCCAGCAGCTTAGGTCCGGGACTAGCGGGTTACAATGAGCAGTTCTTC. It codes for CASSLGPGLAGYNEQFF. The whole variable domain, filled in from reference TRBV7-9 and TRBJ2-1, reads DTGVSQNPRHKITKRGQNVTFRCDPISEHNRLYWYRQTLGQGPEFLTYFQNEAQLEKSRLLSDRFSAERPKGSFSTLEIQRTEQGDSAMYLCASSLGPGLAGYNEQFFGPGTRLTVL.

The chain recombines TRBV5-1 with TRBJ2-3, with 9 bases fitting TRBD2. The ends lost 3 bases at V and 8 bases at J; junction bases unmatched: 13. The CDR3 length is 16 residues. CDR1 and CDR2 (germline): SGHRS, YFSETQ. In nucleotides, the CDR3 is TGCGCCAGCAGCTCTGACCCTAGCGGGATCAGTGGTACGCAGTATTTT. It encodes CASSSDPSGISGTQYF.

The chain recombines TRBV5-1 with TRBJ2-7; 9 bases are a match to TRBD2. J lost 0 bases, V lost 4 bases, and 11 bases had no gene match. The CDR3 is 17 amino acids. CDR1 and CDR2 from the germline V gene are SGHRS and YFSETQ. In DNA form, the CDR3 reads TGCGCCAGCAGCGGAATACCTAGCGGGATCAGCTCCTACGAGCAGTACTTC. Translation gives CASSGIPSGISSYEQYF.